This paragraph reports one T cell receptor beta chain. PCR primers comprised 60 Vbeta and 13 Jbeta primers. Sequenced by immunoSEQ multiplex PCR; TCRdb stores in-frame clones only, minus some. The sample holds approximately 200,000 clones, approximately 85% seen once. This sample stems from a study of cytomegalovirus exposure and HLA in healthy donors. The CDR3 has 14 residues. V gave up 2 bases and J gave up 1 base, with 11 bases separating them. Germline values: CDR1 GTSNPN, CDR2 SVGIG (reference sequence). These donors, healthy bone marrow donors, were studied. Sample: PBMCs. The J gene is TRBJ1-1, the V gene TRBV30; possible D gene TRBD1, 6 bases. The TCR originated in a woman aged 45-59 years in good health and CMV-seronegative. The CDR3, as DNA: TGTGCCTGGAGTCCGGGACACGCGAACACTGAAGCTTTCTTT. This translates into CAWSPGHANTEAFF.